This T cell receptor beta chain emerged from a study of CD8 T cells in ankylosing spondylitis. A remark on this clonotype: The antigen remains unidentified.

With 3 bases clipped from V and 3 bases from J, the junction kept 8 bases outside the gene matches. The CDR3 sequence is 16 residues long. The germline V gene encodes CDR1 ENHRY and CDR2 SYGVKD. TCRdb re-called the 5' RACE reads with MiXCR, one entry per CDR3 protein. The repertoire holds hundreds of thousands of distinct CDR3 sequences, with approximately 11% as singletons. General observations from the study: Earlier reports found some motif variants in synovial fluid and blood in reactive arthritis. Disease-linked clones were reportedly significantly enriched in matched ankylosing spondylitis synovial fluid. Typical of ankylosing spondylitis blood, it appeared, was a TCR beta motif of fewer than 10 highly homologous variants.

The sequencing input was blood, either unsorted or a sorted T cell fraction (not recorded which). The gene calls are TRBV10-3 and TRBJ1-5, with 7 bases identical to TRBD1. The sequence was obtained from a male donor with ankylosing spondylitis. The CDR3 coding sequence is TGTGCCATCAGTGATCCTTCAACAGGGGCCAATCAGCCCCAGCATTTT. It yields the protein CAISDPSTGANQPQHF.